This passage covers 30 T cell receptor beta chains from one sample sequenced in a study of blood T cell repertoires in COVID-19. Assay used: immunoSEQ multiplex PCR; TCRdb lists only in-frame clones, some missing. The table shows 40,000 to 65,000 clones, with roughly 86% occurring only once. Source material: peripheral blood. The receptors were sampled from a man aged 65 to 85 with active COVID-19.

The genes are TRBV19 and TRBJ1-3, with 7 bases lining up with TRBD1. V lost 4 bases to trimming and J lost 1 base; unmatched junction nucleotides: 7. CDR3 size: 16 residues. The germline gives CDR1 LNHDA, CDR2 SQIVND (reference sequence). The CDR3 DNA sequence: TGTGCCAGTAGTAAAGGGACAGCTTCTTCTGGAAACACCATATATTTT. It encodes CASSKGTASSGNTIYF. Variable domain in full (rest from reference TRBV19 and TRBJ1-3): DGGITQSPKYLFRKEGQNVTLSCEQNLNHDAMYWYRQDPGQGLRLIYYSQIVNDFQKGDIAEGYSVSREKKESFPLTVTSAQKNPTAFYLCASSKGTASSGNTIYFGEGSWLTVV.

This chain connects TRBV11-3 to TRBJ2-1; 11 positions match TRBD2. Germline V gives CDR1 SGHNT, CDR2 YENEEA. This CDR3 is 15 amino acids long. The V segment lost 5 bases and the J segment 3 bases; nucleotides outside the gene matches: 3. Here the CDR3 reads CASSMLAGGYNEQFF. CDR3 bases: TGTGCCAGCAGCATGCTAGCGGGGGGCTACAATGAGCAGTTCTTC.

This clone was detected only a few times. DNA for the CDR3: TGTGCCAGCTCCGCTAGCGGGGCAGAGACCCAGTACTTC. Its translation is CASSASGAETQYF. The chain recombines TRBV9 with TRBJ2-5; 9 bases are shared with TRBD2. Germline V gives CDR1 SGDLS, CDR2 YYNGEE. This CDR3 has 13 residues. V shed 7 bases and J 4 bases; nucleotides not matched to a gene: 5.

V gene TRBV6-5 combines with J gene TRBJ2-7; TRBD2 might be the D (5 bases). In germline, CDR1 is MNHEY, CDR2 SVGAGI. This CDR3 comprises 15 residues. Trimming stripped 7 bases from V and 3 bases from J, with 19 bases between. For the CDR3, the DNA is TGTGCCAGCACCCCCGGCGGGCTGAAGAACTACGAGCAGTACTTC. This codes for CASTPGGLKNYEQYF.

The rearrangement joins TRBV7-9 to TRBJ1-1; D call uncertain. Trimming pared 4 bases from V and 1 base from J, leaving 10 bases between. Per germline, CDR1 SEHNR and CDR2 FQNEAQ (reference sequence). The CDR3 consists of 14 residues. The CDR3 nucleotides are TGTGCCAGCAGCTCCCTGGCAGGGAACACTGAAGCTTTCTTT. It codes for CASSSLAGNTEAFF.

This chain joins TRBV6-5 and TRBJ1-4; 8 bases align to TRBD1. Germline values: CDR1 MNHEY, CDR2 SVGAGI. The trim removed 7 bases at V and 6 bases at J, leaving 7 bases unmatched. CDR3 size: 14 residues. CDR3 loop: CASKPRGRDEKLFF. The CDR3 DNA follows: TGTGCCAGCAAGCCCAGGGGGCGGGATGAAAAACTGTTTTTT.

This clone was seen a handful of times. The chain combines TRBV11-3 with TRBJ2-7; a weak D match, TRBD1 (6 bases). There are 15 residues in the CDR3. The germline CDR1 and CDR2 sequences are SGHNT and YENEEA. V lost 1 base to trimming and J lost 6 bases, with 16 bases between them. The CDR3 here is CASSLVGTGLGEQYF. The CDR3 DNA follows: TGTGCCAGCAGCTTAGTGGGAACAGGGCTGGGCGAGCAGTACTTC.

CDR3 amino acids: CAISRQGAGDYGYTF. In DNA form, the CDR3 reads TGTGCCATCAGTCGACAGGGGGCGGGAGACTATGGCTACACCTTC. V and J are TRBV10-3 and TRBJ1-2, with 10 bases fitting TRBD1. CDR3 size: 15 residues. Losses at the gene ends were 5 bases for V and 3 bases for J; bases not matched to a gene: 6. Germline loops: CDR1 ENHRY, CDR2 SYGVKD.

This sequence joins TRBV2 and TRBJ1-1; TRBD1 might be the D (6 bases). Germline V CDR1 and CDR2: SNHLY, FYNNEI. The V and J ends lost 6 bases and 1 base respectively, with 12 bases between them. CDR3 length: 14 residues. The CDR3 region has the DNA TGTGCCAGCAGCGACAGGTCAACGAACACTGAAGCTTTCTTT. The encoded protein is CASSDRSTNTEAFF. Full variable domain (outside the CDR3, taken from reference TRBV2 and TRBJ1-1): EPEVTQTPSHQVTQMGQEVILRCVPISNHLYFYWYRQILGQKVEFLVSFYNNEISEKSEIFDDQFSVERPDGSNFTLKIRSTKLEDSAMYFCASSDRSTNTEAFFGQGTRLTVV.

This chain's CDR3 is CSVDPTGTGWADTQYF. The CDR3 DNA is TGCAGCGTTGACCCGACCGGGACAGGTTGGGCAGATACGCAGTATTTT. The chain uses TRBV29-1 and TRBJ2-3, with 8 positions matching TRBD1. Germline V CDR1 and CDR2: SQVTM, ANQGSEA. Trimming cost V 3 bases and J 4 bases; bases outside gene matches: 12. The CDR3 has 16 amino acids.

This sequence joins TRBV6-5 and TRBJ1-1; weak D call: TRBD1 (5 bases). The ends were cut back, 6 bases at V and 0 bases at J, with 14 bases in the middle. The CDR3 is made up of 15 amino acids. CDR1 and CDR2 from the germline V gene are MNHEY and SVGAGI. In DNA, the CDR3 is TGTGCCAGCAGATTGACAGCACGTATGAACACTGAAGCTTTCTTT. Its protein is CASRLTARMNTEAFF.

CDR3 region: CASSRVIGQGATDTQYF. The CDR3 DNA follows: TGTGCCAGCAGCCGTGTGATCGGACAGGGGGCGACAGATACGCAGTATTTT. The V and J genes are TRBV4-2 and TRBJ2-3; 11 bases match TRBD1. The CDR3 is 17 amino acids. The germline V gene encodes CDR1 LGHNA and CDR2 YNFKEQ. Germline trimming cut 4 bases from V and 3 bases from J; bases unmatched to any gene: 9.

The chain links TRBV4-1 to TRBJ1-5; D gene unclear. V was clipped by 0 bases and J by 7 bases, with 13 bases between them. Germline V CDR1 and CDR2: MGHRA, YSYEKL. CDR3 length equals 15 residues. CDR3 protein: CASSQERFPRQPQHF. In nucleotides, the CDR3 is TGCGCCAGCAGCCAAGAACGATTCCCTCGGCAGCCCCAGCATTTT.

This chain joins TRBV7-9 and TRBJ2-5; D perhaps matches TRBD2 (5 bases). V dropped 0 bases and J dropped 0 bases, with 8 bases sitting between them. The CDR3 is made up of 15 amino acids. The germline CDR1 and CDR2 sequences are SEHNR and FQNEAQ (reference sequence). CDR3 amino acids: CASSLANGNQETQYF. CDR3 DNA: TGTGCCAGCAGCTTAGCAAACGGGAACCAAGAGACCCAGTACTTC. The full variable domain, in which reference TRBV7-9 and TRBJ2-5 provide the parts outside the CDR3, is DTGVSQNPRHKITKRGQNVTFRCDPISEHNRLYWYRQTLGQGPEFLTYFQNEAQLEKSRLLSDRFSAERPKGSFSTLEIQRTEQGDSAMYLCASSLANGNQETQYFGPGTRLLVL.

The V gene is TRBV7-9, the J gene TRBJ1-1, with D maybe TRBD1 (5 bases). Germline CDR1 reads SEHNR; CDR2 reads FQNEAQ (reference sequence). The CDR3 is 13 amino acids. V was clipped by 7 bases and J by 5 bases, with 14 bases between them. CDR3 nucleotide sequence: TGTGCCAGCACCCAGAACGGGGGGACTGAAGCTTTCTTT. This encodes CASTQNGGTEAFF.

V is TRBV5-5 and J is TRBJ2-1; TRBD2 matches at 9 bases. CDR1 and CDR2 (germline): SGHKS, YYEKEE (reference sequence). V shed 3 bases and J 1 base; nucleotides not matched to a gene: 2. This CDR3 spans 15 amino acids. As DNA, the CDR3 is TGTGCCAGCAGCTCCGGACTAGCGTCCTACAATGAGCAGTTCTTC. It specifies CASSSGLASYNEQFF.

The CDR3 reads CASSVGGLLAEQYF. The CDR3 nucleotides read TGTGCCAGCAGCGTAGGAGGGCTTTTGGCCGAGCAGTACTTC. V is TRBV9 and J is TRBJ2-7; possible D gene TRBD2, 5 bases. The CDR3 covers 14 residues. V was shortened by 0 bases and J by 6 bases, with 13 bases between the two germline ends. Germline V gene data show CDR1 as SGDLS and CDR2 as YYNGEE.

V is TRBV4-3 and J is TRBJ2-7, with 9 nucleotides matching TRBD1. This CDR3 spans 14 amino acids. Germline CDR1 reads LGHNA; CDR2 reads YSLEER. With 0 bases clipped from V and 9 bases from J, the junction kept 6 bases outside the gene matches. The CDR3 DNA is TGCGCCAGCAGCCAAGACCGAACGGGACAGGGGCAGTACTTC. Translating gives CASSQDRTGQGQYF.

The chain links TRBV7-9 to TRBJ2-2; a weak D match, TRBD1 (6 bases). The CDR3 spans 13 residues. Trimming cost V 4 bases and J 5 bases, with 8 bases left between them. The germline CDR1 and CDR2 sequences are SEHNR and FQNEAQ (reference sequence). The CDR3 here is CASSSTGTGELFF. CDR3 coding DNA: TGTGCCAGCAGCTCGACAGGTACCGGGGAGCTGTTTTTT.

This sequence joins TRBV5-1 and TRBJ2-5, with 13 bases aligning to TRBD2. The CDR3 totals 15 residues. The trim removed 4 bases at V and 5 bases at J, leaving 5 bases unmatched. CDR1 is SGHRS and CDR2 is YFSETQ in the germline V gene. The CDR3 coding sequence is TGCGCCAGCAGCCCCGGACTAGCGGGGGCCGAGACCCAGTACTTC. The encoded protein is CASSPGLAGAETQYF.

The chain uses TRBV7-2 and TRBJ1-1; D remains unclear. Germline V lookup: CDR1 SGHTA, CDR2 FQGNSA. Trimming cost V 3 bases and J 3 bases, with 11 bases left between them. CDR3 size: 14 residues. The CDR3 DNA follows: TGTGCCAGCAGCTTTTACGACGGAGACACTGAAGCTTTCTTT. Amino acids: CASSFYDGDTEAFF. The variable domain in full, completed from reference TRBV7-2 and TRBJ1-1, reads GAGVSQSPSNKVTEKGKDVELRCDPISGHTALYWYRQSLGQGLEFLIYFQGNSAPDKSGLPSDRFSAERTGGSVSTLTIQRTQQEDSAVYLCASSFYDGDTEAFFGQGTRLTVV.

V is TRBV12-5 and J is TRBJ1-2, with a possible D match to TRBD1 (6 bases). With 8 bases removed from V and 8 bases from J, the gap between germline ends came to 21 bases. CDR1 and CDR2 from the germline V gene are LGHNT and FRNRAP. This CDR3 comprises 14 residues. CDR3 nucleotides: TGTGCTAGTCGTCCCGGGACAACCAGCGACGGCTACACCTTC. Translated: CASRPGTTSDGYTF.

V and J are TRBV7-9 and TRBJ1-6; D not resolved. There are 11 residues in the CDR3. Germline CDR1 reads SEHNR; CDR2 reads FQNEAQ (reference sequence). Trimming shortened V by 5 bases and J by 14 bases, and 10 bases separated the two germline ends. The CDR3 loop is CASSPLSTLHF. CDR3 nucleotide sequence: TGTGCCAGCAGCCCCTTAAGCACCCTCCACTTT.

The rearrangement joins TRBV21-1 to TRBJ2-2; the D segment call TRBD1 is taken from the table without a DNA check. TRBV21-1 is a pseudogene. This CDR3 has 16 amino acids. The CDR3 loop reads CASRDRDREVTGELFF. The CDR3 DNA sequence: TGTGCCAGCAGAGATCGGGACAGGGAGGTTACCGGGGAGCTGTTTTTT.

CDR3 protein: CASSWDRGSDSPLHF. CDR3 nucleotide sequence: TGTGCCAGCAGCTGGGACAGGGGGTCGGATTCACCCCTCCACTTT. The chain carries TRBV5-4 and TRBJ1-6, with 11 nucleotides matching TRBD1. CDR3 length equals 15 residues. With V trimmed by 3 bases and J by 8 bases, 4 bases remained unmatched. Per germline, CDR1 SGHNT and CDR2 YYREEE (reference sequence).

The chain joins TRBV2 to TRBJ2-7, with 8 positions matching TRBD1. V lost 6 bases and J lost 2; bases outside the gene matches: 12. Germline V CDR1 and CDR2: SNHLY, FYNNEI. The CDR3 totals 16 residues. The CDR3 nucleotides are TGTGCCAGCAGAGGGGGGCGGACAGGGATCACCTACGAGCAGTACTTC. Amino acids: CASRGGRTGITYEQYF.

The CDR3 here is CASSLAQGSPEAFF. In DNA form, the CDR3 reads TGTGCCAGCAGCTTAGCGCAGGGTAGCCCTGAAGCTTTCTTT. The V gene is TRBV7-6, the J gene TRBJ1-1; D is possibly TRBD1 (5 bases). V lost 0 bases to trimming and J lost 6 bases, with 11 bases between them. The CDR3 contains 14 residues. CDR1 is SGHVS and CDR2 is FNYEAQ in the germline V gene.

DNA for the CDR3: TGCGCCAGCAGTCAATCTCCGACAGGGGTTAACTATGGCTACACCTTC. As protein: CASSQSPTGVNYGYTF. The chain carries TRBV23-1 and TRBJ1-2; 8 bases match TRBD1. TRBV23-1 is annotated as an ORF whose role is uncertain. V was pared by 0 bases and J by 1 base, with 4 bases of the junction left unmatched. The CDR3 sequence is 16 residues long.

V usage is TRBV12-3 or TRBV12-4 and J usage is TRBJ1-2; the D is unclear. V was cut by 6 bases and J by 7 bases, with 15 bases left in between. The CDR3 extends over 13 amino acids. The DNA of the CDR3 is TGTGCCAGCAGCCCCCGGGAGGCGTTTGGCTACACCTTC. Its protein is CASSPREAFGYTF.

The J gene is TRBJ1-2, the V gene TRBV5-4; D uncertain. Per germline, CDR1 SGHNT and CDR2 YYREEE (reference sequence). The V gene lost 4 bases and the J gene lost 2 bases, with 9 bases spanning the gap. CDR3 size: 13 residues. CDR3 sequence: CASSTDGNYGYTF. CDR3 coding DNA: TGTGCCAGCAGCACAGACGGAAACTATGGCTACACCTTC. Looking up the rest from reference TRBV5-4 and TRBJ1-2 gives the full variable domain: ETGVTQSPTHLIKTRGQQVTLRCSSQSGHNTVSWYQQALGQGPQFIFQYYREEENGRGNFPPRFSGLQFPNYSSELNVNALELDDSALYLCASSTDGNYGYTFGSGTRLTVV.